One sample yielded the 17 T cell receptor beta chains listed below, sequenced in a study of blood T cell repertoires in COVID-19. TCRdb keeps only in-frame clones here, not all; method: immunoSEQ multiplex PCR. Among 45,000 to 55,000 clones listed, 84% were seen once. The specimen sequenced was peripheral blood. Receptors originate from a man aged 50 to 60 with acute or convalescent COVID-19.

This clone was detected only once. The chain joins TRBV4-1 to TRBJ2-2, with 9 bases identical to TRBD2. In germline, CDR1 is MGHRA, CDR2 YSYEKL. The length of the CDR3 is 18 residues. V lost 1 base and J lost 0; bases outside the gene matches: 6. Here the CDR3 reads CASSQVPGLAPNTGELFF. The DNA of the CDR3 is TGCGCCAGCAGCCAAGTGCCGGGACTAGCTCCGAACACCGGGGAGCTGTTTTTT.

The CDR3 reads CASSYLGGSSPMGYTF. The CDR3 DNA sequence: TGTGCCAGCAGTTACTTGGGGGGGAGCAGCCCTATGGGCTACACCTTC. J is TRBJ1-2 and V is TRBV6-5; TRBD1 might be the D (5 bases). Germline CDR1 MNHEY, CDR2 SVGAGI. Trimming cost V 1 base and J 8 bases, with 20 bases left between them. The CDR3 extends over 16 amino acids.

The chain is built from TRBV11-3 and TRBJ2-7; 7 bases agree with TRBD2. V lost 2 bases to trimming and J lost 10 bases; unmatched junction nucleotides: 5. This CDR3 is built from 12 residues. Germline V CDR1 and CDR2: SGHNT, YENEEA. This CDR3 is CASSLSAGVQYF. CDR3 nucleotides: TGTGCCAGCAGCTTATCGGCGGGAGTACAGTACTTC.

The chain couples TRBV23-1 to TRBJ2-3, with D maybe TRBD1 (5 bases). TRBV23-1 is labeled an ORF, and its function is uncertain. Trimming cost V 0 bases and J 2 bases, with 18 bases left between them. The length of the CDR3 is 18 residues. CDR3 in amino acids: CASSQSPLQVGATDTQYF. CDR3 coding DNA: TGCGCCAGCAGTCAATCCCCGTTACAGGTTGGTGCCACAGATACGCAGTATTTT.

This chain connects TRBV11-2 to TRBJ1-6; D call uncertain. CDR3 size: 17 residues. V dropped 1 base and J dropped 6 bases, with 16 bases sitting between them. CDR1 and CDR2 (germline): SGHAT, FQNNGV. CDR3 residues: CASSLGGGRAANSPLHF. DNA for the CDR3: TGTGCCAGCAGCTTAGGAGGTGGGCGGGCAGCTAATTCACCCCTCCACTTT.

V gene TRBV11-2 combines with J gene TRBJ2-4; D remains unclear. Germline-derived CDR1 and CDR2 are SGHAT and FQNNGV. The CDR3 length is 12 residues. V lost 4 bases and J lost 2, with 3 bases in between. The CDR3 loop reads CASSYTKNIQYF. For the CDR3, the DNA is TGTGCCAGCAGCTACACCAAAAACATTCAGTACTTC.

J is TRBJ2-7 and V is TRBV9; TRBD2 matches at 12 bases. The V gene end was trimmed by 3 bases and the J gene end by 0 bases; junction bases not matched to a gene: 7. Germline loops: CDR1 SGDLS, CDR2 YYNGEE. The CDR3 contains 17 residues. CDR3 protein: CASSGGTSGSSSYEQYF. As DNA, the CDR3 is TGTGCCAGCAGCGGCGGGACTAGCGGGTCCAGCTCCTACGAGCAGTACTTC.

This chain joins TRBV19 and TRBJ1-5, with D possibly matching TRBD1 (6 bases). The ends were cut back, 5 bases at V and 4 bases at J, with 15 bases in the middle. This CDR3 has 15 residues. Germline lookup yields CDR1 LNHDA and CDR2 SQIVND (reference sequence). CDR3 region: CASSFPGTRNQPQHF. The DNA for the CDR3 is TGTGCCAGTAGTTTTCCCGGGACACGTAATCAGCCCCAGCATTTT.

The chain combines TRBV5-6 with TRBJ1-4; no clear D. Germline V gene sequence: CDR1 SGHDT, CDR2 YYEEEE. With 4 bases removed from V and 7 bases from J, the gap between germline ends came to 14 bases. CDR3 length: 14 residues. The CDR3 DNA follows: TGTGCCAGCAGCCGCGTCGTACCAGGTGAAAAACTGTTTTTT. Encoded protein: CASSRVVPGEKLFF.

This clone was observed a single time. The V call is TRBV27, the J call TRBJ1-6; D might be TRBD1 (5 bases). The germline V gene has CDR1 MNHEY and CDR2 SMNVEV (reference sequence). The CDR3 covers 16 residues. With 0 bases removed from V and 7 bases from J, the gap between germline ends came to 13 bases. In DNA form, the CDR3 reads TGTGCCAGCAGTTTATCAGCGGGACGGGCCAATTCACCCCTCCACTTT. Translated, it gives CASSLSAGRANSPLHF.

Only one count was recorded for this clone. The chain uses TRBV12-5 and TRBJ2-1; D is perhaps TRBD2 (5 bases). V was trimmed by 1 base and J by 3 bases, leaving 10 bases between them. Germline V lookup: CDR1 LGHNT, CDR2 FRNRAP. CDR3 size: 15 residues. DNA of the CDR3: TGTGCTAGTGGTTTGGGAGGGCTAGTCTACAATGAGCAGTTCTTC. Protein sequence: CASGLGGLVYNEQFF.

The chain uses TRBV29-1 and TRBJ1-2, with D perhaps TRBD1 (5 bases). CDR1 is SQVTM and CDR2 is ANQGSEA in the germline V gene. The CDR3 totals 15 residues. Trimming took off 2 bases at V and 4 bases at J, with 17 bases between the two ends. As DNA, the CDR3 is TGCAGCGTTGAAACGGGTTGGACAAATTTCTATGGCTACACCTTC. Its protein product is CSVETGWTNFYGYTF.

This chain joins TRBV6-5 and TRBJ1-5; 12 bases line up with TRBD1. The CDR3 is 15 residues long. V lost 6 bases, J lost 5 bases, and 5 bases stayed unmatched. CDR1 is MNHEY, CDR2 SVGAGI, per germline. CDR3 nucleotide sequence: TGTGCCAGCAGATTGGGACAGGGGGCTTATCAGCCCCAGCATTTT. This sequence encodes CASRLGQGAYQPQHF.

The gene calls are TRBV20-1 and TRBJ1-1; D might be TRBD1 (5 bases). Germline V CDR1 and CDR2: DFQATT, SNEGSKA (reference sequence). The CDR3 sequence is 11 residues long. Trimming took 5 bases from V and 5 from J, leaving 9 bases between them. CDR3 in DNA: TGCAGTGCTGTCAAGGGGACTGAAGCTTTCTTT. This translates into CSAVKGTEAFF.

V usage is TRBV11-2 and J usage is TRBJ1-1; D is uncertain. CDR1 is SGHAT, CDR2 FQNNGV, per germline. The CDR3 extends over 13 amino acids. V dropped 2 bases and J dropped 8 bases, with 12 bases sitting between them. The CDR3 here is CASSLYMRPEAFF. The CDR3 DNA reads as TGTGCCAGCAGCTTATATATGAGGCCCGAAGCTTTCTTT.

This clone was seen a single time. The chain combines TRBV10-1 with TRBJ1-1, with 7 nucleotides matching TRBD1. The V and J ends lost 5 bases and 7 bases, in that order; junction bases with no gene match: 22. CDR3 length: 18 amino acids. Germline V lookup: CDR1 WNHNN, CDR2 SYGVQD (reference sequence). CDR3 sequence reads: CASSQGVPGQPRSDEAFF. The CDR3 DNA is TGCGCCAGCAGTCAGGGGGTCCCGGGACAGCCAAGGTCGGATGAAGCTTTCTTT.

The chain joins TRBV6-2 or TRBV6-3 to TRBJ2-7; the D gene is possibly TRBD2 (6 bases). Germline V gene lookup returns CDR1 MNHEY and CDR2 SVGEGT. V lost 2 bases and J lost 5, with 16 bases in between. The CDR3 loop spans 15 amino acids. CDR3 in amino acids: CASSYAYRGGDEQYF. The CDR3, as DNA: TGTGCCAGCAGTTACGCCTATCGAGGAGGGGACGAGCAGTACTTC.